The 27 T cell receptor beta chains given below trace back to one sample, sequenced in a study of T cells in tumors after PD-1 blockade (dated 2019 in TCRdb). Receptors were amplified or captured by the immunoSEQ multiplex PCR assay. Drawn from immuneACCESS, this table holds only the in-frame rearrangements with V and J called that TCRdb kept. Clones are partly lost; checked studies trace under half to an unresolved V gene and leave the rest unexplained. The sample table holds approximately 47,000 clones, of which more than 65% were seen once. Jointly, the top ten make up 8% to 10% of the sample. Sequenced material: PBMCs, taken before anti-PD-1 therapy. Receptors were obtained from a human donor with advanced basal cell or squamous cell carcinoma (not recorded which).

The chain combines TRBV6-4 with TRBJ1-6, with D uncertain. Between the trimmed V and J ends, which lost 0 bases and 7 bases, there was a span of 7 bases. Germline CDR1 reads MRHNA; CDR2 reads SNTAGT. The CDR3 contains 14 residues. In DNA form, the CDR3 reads TGTGCCAGCAGTGACTCGCCGGAGAATTCACCCCTCCACTTT. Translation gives CASSDSPENSPLHF.

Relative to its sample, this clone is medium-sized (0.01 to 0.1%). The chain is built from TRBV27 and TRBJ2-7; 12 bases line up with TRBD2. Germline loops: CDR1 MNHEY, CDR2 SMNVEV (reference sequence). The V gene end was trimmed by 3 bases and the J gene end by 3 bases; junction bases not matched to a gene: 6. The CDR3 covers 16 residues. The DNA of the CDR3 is TGTGCCAGCAGTTTGACTAGCGGGGGCCGACACTACGAGCAGTACTTC. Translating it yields CASSLTSGGRHYEQYF.

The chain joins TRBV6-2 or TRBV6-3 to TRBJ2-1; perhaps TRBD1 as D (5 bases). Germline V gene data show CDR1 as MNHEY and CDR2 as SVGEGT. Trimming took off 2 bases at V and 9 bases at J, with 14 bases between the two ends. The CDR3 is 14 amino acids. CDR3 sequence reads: CASSYAAITGEQFF. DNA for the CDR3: TGTGCCAGCAGTTACGCGGCGATCACAGGTGAGCAGTTCTTC.

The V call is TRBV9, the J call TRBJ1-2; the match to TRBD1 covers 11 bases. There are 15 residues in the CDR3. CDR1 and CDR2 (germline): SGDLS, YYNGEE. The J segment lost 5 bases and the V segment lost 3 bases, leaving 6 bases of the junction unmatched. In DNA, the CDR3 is TGTGCCAGCAGCGAGGGTTGGGACAGGGGGTATGGCTACACCTTC. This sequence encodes CASSEGWDRGYGYTF.

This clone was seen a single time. CDR3 in DNA: TGTGCCAGCAGTGAAAGTTCAGAGCAGTTCTTC. It is translated as CASSESSEQFF. J is TRBJ2-1 and V is TRBV2; D unclear. Germline CDR1 is SNHLY and CDR2 is FYNNEI. The CDR3 has 11 amino acids. Between the trimmed V and J ends, which lost 2 bases and 10 bases, there was a span of 6 bases.

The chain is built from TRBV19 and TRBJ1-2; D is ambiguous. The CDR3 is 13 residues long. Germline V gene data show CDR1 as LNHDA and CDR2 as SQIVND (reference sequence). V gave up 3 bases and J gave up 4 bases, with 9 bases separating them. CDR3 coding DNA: TGTGCCAGTAGTATTGTGGGAAGCTATGGCTACACCTTC. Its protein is CASSIVGSYGYTF.

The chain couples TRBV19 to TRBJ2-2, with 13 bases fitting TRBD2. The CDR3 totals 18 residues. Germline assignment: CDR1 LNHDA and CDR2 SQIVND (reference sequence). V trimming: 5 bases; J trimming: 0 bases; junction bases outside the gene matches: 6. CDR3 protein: CASSPRGTSGANTGELFF. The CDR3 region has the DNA TGTGCCAGTAGTCCGAGAGGGACTAGCGGGGCGAACACCGGGGAGCTGTTTTTT.

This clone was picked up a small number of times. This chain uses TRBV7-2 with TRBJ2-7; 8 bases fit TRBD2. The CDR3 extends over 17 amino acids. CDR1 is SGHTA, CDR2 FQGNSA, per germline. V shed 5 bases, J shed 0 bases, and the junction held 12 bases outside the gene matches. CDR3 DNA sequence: TGTGCCAGCAGCAGCTTGGACGGGGGGGGTAACTCCTACGAGCAGTACTTC. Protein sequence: CASSSLDGGGNSYEQYF.

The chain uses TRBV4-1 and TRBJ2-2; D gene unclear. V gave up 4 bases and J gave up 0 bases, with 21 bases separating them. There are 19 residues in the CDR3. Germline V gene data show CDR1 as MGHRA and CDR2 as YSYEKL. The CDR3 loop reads CASSPAILDGGTNTGELFF. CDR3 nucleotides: TGCGCCAGCAGCCCTGCAATCCTCGACGGCGGTACGAACACCGGGGAGCTGTTTTTT.

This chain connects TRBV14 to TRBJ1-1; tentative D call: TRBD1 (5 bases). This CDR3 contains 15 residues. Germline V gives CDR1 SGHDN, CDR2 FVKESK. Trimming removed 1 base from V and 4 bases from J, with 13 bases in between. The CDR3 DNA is TGTGCCAGCAGCCAAGTTACAGGCCGATTCACTGAAGCTTTCTTT. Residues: CASSQVTGRFTEAFF.

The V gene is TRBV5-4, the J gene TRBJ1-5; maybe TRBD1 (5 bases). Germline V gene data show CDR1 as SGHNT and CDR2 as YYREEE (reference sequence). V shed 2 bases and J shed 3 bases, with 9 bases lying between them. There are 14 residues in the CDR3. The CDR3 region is CASSFYGHNQPQHF. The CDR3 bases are TGTGCCAGCAGCTTCTACGGACACAATCAGCCCCAGCATTTT.

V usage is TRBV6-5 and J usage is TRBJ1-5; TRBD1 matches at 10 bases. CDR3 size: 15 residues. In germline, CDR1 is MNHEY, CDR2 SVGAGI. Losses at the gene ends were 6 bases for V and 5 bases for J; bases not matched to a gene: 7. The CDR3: CASSPETGGYQPQHF. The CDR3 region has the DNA TGTGCCAGCAGCCCCGAGACAGGGGGCTATCAGCCCCAGCATTTT.

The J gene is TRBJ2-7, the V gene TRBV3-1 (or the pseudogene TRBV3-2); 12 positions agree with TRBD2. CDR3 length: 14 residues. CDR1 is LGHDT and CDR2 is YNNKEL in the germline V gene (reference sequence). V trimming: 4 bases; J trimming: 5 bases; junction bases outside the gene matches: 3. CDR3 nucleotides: TGTGCCAGCAGCCGACTAGCGGGAGCCAACGAGCAGTACTTC. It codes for CASSRLAGANEQYF.

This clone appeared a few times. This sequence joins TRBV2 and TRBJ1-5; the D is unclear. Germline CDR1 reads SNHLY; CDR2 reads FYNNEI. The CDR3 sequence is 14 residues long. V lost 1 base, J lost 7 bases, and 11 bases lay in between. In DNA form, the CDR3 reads TGTGCCAGCAGTGAAGGGCAGGTTGGCCAGCCCCAGCATTTT. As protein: CASSEGQVGQPQHF. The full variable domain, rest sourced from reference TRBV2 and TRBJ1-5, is EPEVTQTPSHQVTQMGQEVILRCVPISNHLYFYWYRQILGQKVEFLVSFYNNEISEKSEIFDDQFSVERPDGSNFTLKIRSTKLEDSAMYFCASSEGQVGQPQHFGDGTRLSIL.

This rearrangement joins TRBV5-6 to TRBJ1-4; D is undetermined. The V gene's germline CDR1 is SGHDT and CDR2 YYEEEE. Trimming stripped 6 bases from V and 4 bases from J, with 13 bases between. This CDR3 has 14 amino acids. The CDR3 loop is CASTSVDINEKLFF. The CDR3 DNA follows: TGTGCCAGCACTTCAGTCGATATTAATGAAAAACTGTTTTTT.

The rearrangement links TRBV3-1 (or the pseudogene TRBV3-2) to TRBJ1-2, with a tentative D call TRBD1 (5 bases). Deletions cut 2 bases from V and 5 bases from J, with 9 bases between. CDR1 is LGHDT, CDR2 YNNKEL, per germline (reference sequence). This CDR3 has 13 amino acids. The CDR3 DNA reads TGTGCCAGCAGCCAATACCAGGGTTATGGCTACACCTTC. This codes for CASSQYQGYGYTF.

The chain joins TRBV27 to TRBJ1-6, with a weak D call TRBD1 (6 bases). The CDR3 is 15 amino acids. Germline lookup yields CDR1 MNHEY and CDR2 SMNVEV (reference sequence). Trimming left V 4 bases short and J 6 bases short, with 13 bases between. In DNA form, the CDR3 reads TGTGCCAGCAGTTCGGGACAACCACCTAATTCACCCCTCCACTTT. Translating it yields CASSSGQPPNSPLHF.

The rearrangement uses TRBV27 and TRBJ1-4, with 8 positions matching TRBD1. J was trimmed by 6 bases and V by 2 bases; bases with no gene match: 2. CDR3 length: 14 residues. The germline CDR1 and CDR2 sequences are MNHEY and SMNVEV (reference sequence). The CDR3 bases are TGTGCCAGCAGTTTAACAGGGGGGTATGAAAAACTGTTTTTT. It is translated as CASSLTGGYEKLFF. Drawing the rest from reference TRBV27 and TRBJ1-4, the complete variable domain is EAQVTQNPRYLITVTGKKLTVTCSQNMNHEYMSWYRQDPGLGLRQIYYSMNVEVTDKGDVPEGYKVSRKEKRNFPLILESPSPNQTSLYFCASSLTGGYEKLFFGSGTQLSVL.

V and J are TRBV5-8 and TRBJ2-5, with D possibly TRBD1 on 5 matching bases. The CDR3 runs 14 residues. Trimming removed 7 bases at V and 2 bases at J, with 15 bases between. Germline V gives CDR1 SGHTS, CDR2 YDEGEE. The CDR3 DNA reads TGTGCCAGCGTATTCGAGACAGCACAAGAGACCCAGTACTTC. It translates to CASVFETAQETQYF. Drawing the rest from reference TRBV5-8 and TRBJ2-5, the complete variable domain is EAGVTQSPTHLIKTRGQQATLRCSPISGHTSVYWYQQALGLGLQFLLWYDEGEERNRGNFPPRFSGRQFPNYSSELNVNALELEDSALYLCASVFETAQETQYFGPGTRLLVL.

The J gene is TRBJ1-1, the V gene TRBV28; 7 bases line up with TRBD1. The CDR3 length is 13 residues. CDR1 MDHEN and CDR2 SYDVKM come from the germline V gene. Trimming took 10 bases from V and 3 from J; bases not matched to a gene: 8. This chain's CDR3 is CATRDRSYTEAFF. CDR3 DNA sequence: TGTGCCACCCGGGACAGAAGTTACACTGAAGCTTTCTTT. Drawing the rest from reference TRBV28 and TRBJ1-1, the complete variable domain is DVKVTQSSRYLVKRTGEKVFLECVQDMDHENMFWYRQDPGLGLRLIYFSYDVKMKEKGDIPEGYSVSREKKERFSLILESASTNQTSMYLCATRDRSYTEAFFGQGTRLTVV.

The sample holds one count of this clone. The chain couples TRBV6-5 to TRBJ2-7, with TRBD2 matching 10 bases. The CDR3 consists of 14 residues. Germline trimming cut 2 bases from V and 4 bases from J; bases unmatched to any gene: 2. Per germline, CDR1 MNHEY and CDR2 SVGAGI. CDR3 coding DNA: TGTGCCAGCAGTTACCGGACTAGCGGATACGAGCAGTACTTC. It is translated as CASSYRTSGYEQYF.

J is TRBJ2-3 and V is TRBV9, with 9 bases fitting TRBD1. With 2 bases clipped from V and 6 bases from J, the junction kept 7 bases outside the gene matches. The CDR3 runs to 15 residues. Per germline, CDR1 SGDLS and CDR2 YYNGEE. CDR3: CASSVLTGGLDTQYF. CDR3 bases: TGTGCCAGCAGCGTTCTCACAGGGGGCCTGGATACGCAGTATTTT. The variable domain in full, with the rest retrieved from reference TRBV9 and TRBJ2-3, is DSGVTQTPKHLITATGQRVTLRCSPRSGDLSVYWYQQSLDQGLQFLIQYYNGEERAKGNILERFSAQQFPDLHSELNLSSLELGDSALYFCASSVLTGGLDTQYFGPGTRLTVL.

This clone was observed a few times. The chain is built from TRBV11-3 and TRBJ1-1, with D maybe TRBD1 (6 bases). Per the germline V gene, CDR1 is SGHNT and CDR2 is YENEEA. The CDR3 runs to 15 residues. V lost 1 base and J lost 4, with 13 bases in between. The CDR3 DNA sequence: TGTGCCAGCAGCTTAGTGTCAGGGGCCGGCACTGAAGCTTTCTTT. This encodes CASSLVSGAGTEAFF. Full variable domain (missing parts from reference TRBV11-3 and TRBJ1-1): EAGVVQSPRYKIIEKKQPVAFWCNPISGHNTLYWYLQNLGQGPELLIRYENEEAVDDSQLPKDRFSAERLKGVDSTLKIQPAELGDSAVYLCASSLVSGAGTEAFFGQGTRLTVV.

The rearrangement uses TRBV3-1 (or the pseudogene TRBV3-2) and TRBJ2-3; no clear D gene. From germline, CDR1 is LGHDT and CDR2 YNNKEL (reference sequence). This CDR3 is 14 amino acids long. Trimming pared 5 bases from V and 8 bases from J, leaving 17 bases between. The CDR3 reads CASSTTVQSGTQYF. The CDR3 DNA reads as TGTGCCAGCAGCACCACCGTGCAGAGTGGTACGCAGTATTTT.

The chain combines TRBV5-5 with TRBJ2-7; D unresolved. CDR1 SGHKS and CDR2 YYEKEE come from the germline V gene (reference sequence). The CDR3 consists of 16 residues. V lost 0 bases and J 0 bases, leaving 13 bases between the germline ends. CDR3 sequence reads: CASSLVAGPSSYEQYF. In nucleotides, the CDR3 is TGTGCCAGCAGCTTGGTCGCAGGCCCAAGCTCCTACGAGCAGTACTTC.

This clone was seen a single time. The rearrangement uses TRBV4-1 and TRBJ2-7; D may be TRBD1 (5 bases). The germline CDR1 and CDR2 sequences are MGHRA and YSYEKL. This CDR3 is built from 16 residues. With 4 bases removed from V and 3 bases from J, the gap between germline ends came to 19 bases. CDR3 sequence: CASSPLSDTGGYEQYF. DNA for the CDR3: TGCGCCAGCAGCCCCCTATCCGATACAGGCGGCTACGAGCAGTACTTC.

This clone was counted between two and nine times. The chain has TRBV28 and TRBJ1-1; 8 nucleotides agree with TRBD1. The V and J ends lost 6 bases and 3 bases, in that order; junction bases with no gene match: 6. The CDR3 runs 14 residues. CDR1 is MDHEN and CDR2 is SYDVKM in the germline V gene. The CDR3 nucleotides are TGTGCCAGCAGATCAGGGGGCGCGGACACTGAAGCTTTCTTT. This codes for CASRSGGADTEAFF. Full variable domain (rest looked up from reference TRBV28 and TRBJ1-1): DVKVTQSSRYLVKRTGEKVFLECVQDMDHENMFWYRQDPGLGLRLIYFSYDVKMKEKGDIPEGYSVSREKKERFSLILESASTNQTSMYLCASRSGGADTEAFFGQGTRLTVV.